This T cell receptor beta chain was sequenced in a study of neurological immune-mediated disorders. Study-level findings and limits: When the repertoires were sorted by phylogenetic grouping, those of 18 of 34 multiple sclerosis patients ended up in one related-CDR3 cluster, a possible signature.

Indicated time point: longitudinal time-point 3. Via MiXCR, TCRdb re-called the 5' RACE reads, giving one row per CDR3 protein. The sample yields tens of thousands of distinct CDR3 sequences, around 4.7% seen once. Many counts were recorded for this clonotype. The antigen is not known. Input material: PBMCs. This TCR was recovered from a woman aged 60-75 years with multiple sclerosis.

The CDR3 DNA follows: TGTGCCAGCAGCTTGGTCGCCGGGGAGAGCTCCTACAATGAGCAGTTCTTC. As protein: CASSLVAGESSYNEQFF. The chain has TRBV5-5 and TRBJ2-1; weak D call: TRBD2 (5 bases). V was cut by 0 bases and J by 0 bases, with 13 bases left in between. CDR3 length equals 17 residues. Germline CDR1 and CDR2: SGHKS and YYEKEE (reference sequence).